Listed below are T cell receptor beta chains from one sample, sequenced in a study of shared clonotypes between healthy human individuals. Assay used: immunoSEQ multiplex PCR; TCRdb lists only in-frame clones, some missing. Here the sample spans 110,000 or so clones, approximately 70% being singletons. The sample was memory CD8+ T cells sorted from blood. The receptors were gathered from a woman aged 25-40 years in good health. The CDR3 runs from the conserved cysteine through the conserved F or W. D genes are given only for firm matches. The listing skips clone size in some rows; elsewhere it reads once, few, many or a size class.

TRBV11-1	TRBJ2-7	NA	NA	TGTGCCAGCAGCTTCGGACAGAATAACTACGAGCAGTACTTC	CASSFGQNNYEQYF
TRBV27	TRBJ1-1	NA	NA	TGTGCCAGCAGTTTATATTGGGGTATGAACACTGAAGCTTTCTTT	CASSLYWGMNTEAFF
TRBV11-2	TRBJ2-7	NA	TRBD2	TGTGCCAGCAGCTTAGTCGCGGGAGGCGAGCAGTACTTC	CASSLVAGGEQYF
TRBV25-1	TRBJ2-2	NA	NA	TGTGCCAGCAGTGAAGATCCCGGGGAGCTGTTTTTT	CASSEDPGELFF
TRBV15	TRBJ1-2	NA	TRBD1	TGTGCCACCAGACCGACAGGGGATAACTATGGCTACACCTTC	CATRPTGDNYGYTF
TRBV29-1	TRBJ1-4	NA	NA	TGCAGCGTTGAATTTGGGTGGTCGAGAGAAAAACTGTTTTTT	CSVEFGWSREKLFF
TRBV28	TRBJ1-2	many	NA	TGTGCCAGCACCGAGGCAGGGGAAAGCGGCTACACCTTC	CASTEAGESGYTF
TRBV6-1	TRBJ2-7	many	NA	TGTGCCAGCAGTGGATTAGGGGGCTCCTACGAGCAGTACTTC	CASSGLGGSYEQYF
TRBV7-9	TRBJ2-7	many	NA	TGTGCCAGCAGCCTTGACGGCCACCTAGGGGGCGAGCAGTACTTC	CASSLDGHLGGEQYF
TRBV6-1	TRBJ1-1	NA	TRBD1	TGTGCCAGCGCCCCGGGACAGCCAAACACTGAAGCTTTCTTT	CASAPGQPNTEAFF
TRBV25-1	TRBJ2-1	NA	TRBD2	TGTGCCAGCAGTGACGGGACTAGGGACAATGAGCAGTTCTTC	CASSDGTRDNEQFF
TRBV25-1	TRBJ2-7	NA	NA	TGTGCCAGCAGTGATTACGGCTACGAGCAGTACTTC	CASSDYGYEQYF
TRBV6-4	TRBJ2-1	NA	TRBD2	TGTGCCAGCAGCACCGGGACTAGCACTTCGAATGAGCAGTTCTTC	CASSTGTSTSNEQFF
TRBV4-1	TRBJ2-3	once	TRBD2	TGCGCCAGCAGCCAAGTCGGGGGGTATCCGCAGTATTTT	CASSQVGGYPQYF
TRBV15	TRBJ1-4	NA	TRBD1	TGTGCCACCAGCAAAGGACAGGGGAATGAAAAACTGTTTTTT	CATSKGQGNEKLFF
TRBV6-4	TRBJ2-3	many	NA	TGTGCCAGCTCCCGGGGAGAGACAGATACGCAGTATTTT	CASSRGETDTQYF
TRBV7-8	TRBJ2-7	NA	NA	TGTGCCAGCAGCTTAACACGGACCTCCTACGAGCAGTACTTC	CASSLTRTSYEQYF
TRBV30	TRBJ2-6	NA	NA	TGTGCCTGGACGGCGCCGCGTCAAAGTCGGGCCAACGTCCTGACTTTC	CAWTAPRQSRANVLTF
TRBV10-2	TRBJ2-1	NA	NA	TGCGCCAGCGGGGGAGACAATGAGCAGTTCTTC	CASGGDNEQFF
TRBV7-9	TRBJ2-4	NA	NA	TGTGCCAGCGGTACTACAGGGTATGGGGACATTCAGTACTTC	CASGTTGYGDIQYF
TRBV5-1	TRBJ2-1	NA	NA	TGCGCCAGCAGCGACTCGTTCGGTGAGCAGTTCTTC	CASSDSFGEQFF
TRBV28	TRBJ2-3	NA	TRBD2	TGTGCCAGCAGTTACCTAGCGGGAGGTCGGACAGATACGCAGTATTTT	CASSYLAGGRTDTQYF
TRBV29-1	TRBJ2-5	NA	NA	TGCAGCGGGGACGGGGACCAAGAGACCCAGTACTTC	CSGDGDQETQYF
TRBV4-1	TRBJ2-5	NA	NA	TGCGCCAGCAGCCAGGAATCCTTTTTTCAGGCCCAGTACTTC	CASSQESFFQAQYF
TRBV5-4	TRBJ2-1	few	NA	TGTGCCAGCAGCCACCTCGGGTTAGGTATTGGGAATGAGCAGTTCTTC	CASSHLGLGIGNEQFF
TRBV7-9	TRBJ2-3	once	NA	TGTGCCAGCAGCCAGCAAAATCTGGTTAGCACAGATACGCAGTATTTT	CASSQQNLVSTDTQYF
TRBV27	TRBJ2-1	NA	TRBD2	TGTGCCAGCAGTGACTCGGCGGGAGGTGGGTACAATGAGCAGTTCTTC	CASSDSAGGGYNEQFF
TRBV29-1	TRBJ1-1	NA	TRBD1	TGCAGCGTTCGCGGGATGTGGGACAGGGGAACGGATCCTGAAGCTTTCTTT	CSVRGMWDRGTDPEAFF
TRBV19	TRBJ2-4	NA	NA	TGTGCCAGTAGTCCCCCCCGGGCCAAAAACATTCAGTACTTC	CASSPPRAKNIQYF
TRBV27	TRBJ2-7	NA	TRBD1	TGTGCCAGCAGTTTGGTGGGACAGGAGTACGAGCAGTACTTC	CASSLVGQEYEQYF
TRBV27	TRBJ2-7	NA	NA	TGTGCCAGCAGTTCGGGACCAGCCTACGAGCAGTACTTC	CASSSGPAYEQYF
TRBV7-9	TRBJ2-7	NA	TRBD1	TGTGCCAGCAGCTCTAGTCCCGGGACAGGGATGCGGACCTACGAGCAGTACTTC	CASSSSPGTGMRTYEQYF
TRBV14	TRBJ2-7	NA	NA	TGTGCCAGCAGCCCCTTCATTAAAACTCCTTTCTACGAGCAGTACTTC	CASSPFIKTPFYEQYF
TRBV2	TRBJ2-7	NA	NA	TGTGCCAGCACGGGCTTCCTAAGTCCTCTCGAGCAGTACTTC	CASTGFLSPLEQYF
TRBV7-9	TRBJ2-7	many	NA	TGTGCCAGCAGCCTTGGACAATACGAGCAGTACTTC	CASSLGQYEQYF
TRBV5-1	TRBJ2-2	NA	NA	TGCGCCAGCACACCGGCCCAAACCGGGACACCCAACACCGGGGAGCTGTTTTTT	CASTPAQTGTPNTGELFF
TRBV28	TRBJ2-6	NA	NA	TGTGCCAGCAGCCGGGAGAGCTCTGGGGCCAACGTCCTGACTTTC	CASSRESSGANVLTF
TRBV27	TRBJ2-6	NA	NA	TGTGCCAGCAGTTCGGGGAGCATGGGTGAGAGCTCTGGGGCCAACGTCCTGACTTTC	CASSSGSMGESSGANVLTF
TRBV7-5	TRBJ1-5	NA	NA	TGTGCCAGCAGCGCCCATAATAGCAATCAGCCCCAGCATTTT	CASSAHNSNQPQHF
TRBV5-4	TRBJ1-2	once	NA	TGTGCTAGCAGCTTGCTTTCTGACCTGAACTATGGCTACACCTTC	CASSLLSDLNYGYTF
TRBV30	TRBJ1-4	NA	NA	TGTGCCTGGAATTTGGCGCGGGGCAGGGGTAATGAAAAACTGTTTTTT	CAWNLARGRGNEKLFF
TRBV11-2	TRBJ2-3	NA	NA	TGTGCCAGCAGCTTAGGGACGCCATACACAGATACGCAGTATTTT	CASSLGTPYTDTQYF
TRBV2	TRBJ2-1	NA	NA	TGTGCCAGCAAGACGGCAAGTGGGAGGTACAATGAGCAGTTCTTC	CASKTASGRYNEQFF
TRBV5-4	TRBJ2-7	NA	TRBD2	TGTGCCAGCAGCTCCCGGACAGGACTAGCGGGGGAGCAGTACTTC	CASSSRTGLAGEQYF
TRBV19	TRBJ2-7	many	NA	TGTGCCAGTGGGGACATTTACGAGCAGTACTTC	CASGDIYEQYF
TRBV9	TRBJ2-7	NA	TRBD2	TGTGCCAGCAGCCACGGGGGGGAGGTCTACGAGCAGTACTTC	CASSHGGEVYEQYF
TRBV2	TRBJ2-1	NA	TRBD2	TGTGCCAGAGATGGGGTAGCGGGAGGGTACAATGAGCAGTTCTTC	CARDGVAGGYNEQFF
TRBV11-3	TRBJ2-7	NA	TRBD2	TGTGCCAGCAGCTTTTCTAGCGGGAAGAGCTACGAGCAGTACTTC	CASSFSSGKSYEQYF
TRBV19	TRBJ2-7	NA	TRBD2	TGTGCCAGTAGTGGGGCTAGCGGGTACTACGAGCAGTACTTC	CASSGASGYYEQYF
TRBV13	TRBJ2-1	NA	NA	TGTGCCAGCAGCTTATGGCTACCCCTCGAAGAGCAGTTCTTC	CASSLWLPLEEQFF
TRBV28	TRBJ1-5	NA	TRBD1	TGTGCCAGCAGCAAGATCTGGACAGGAAGCAATCAGCCCCAGCATTTT	CASSKIWTGSNQPQHF
TRBV7-2	TRBJ1-4	NA	TRBD1	TGTGCCAGCGCCTACAGGGGGACTAATGAAAAACTGTTTTTT	CASAYRGTNEKLFF
TRBV18	TRBJ2-1	NA	NA	TGTGCCAGCTCACCAGCTCCGACTAGGAACAATGAGCAGTTCTTC	CASSPAPTRNNEQFF
TRBV27	TRBJ2-3	NA	NA	TGTGCCAGCAGTTCAGACCTAACTAGCACAGATACGCAGTATTTT	CASSSDLTSTDTQYF
TRBV18	TRBJ2-7	NA	NA	TGTGCCAGCTCACCAGCTCGTAACGCGCAGTACTTC	CASSPARNAQYF